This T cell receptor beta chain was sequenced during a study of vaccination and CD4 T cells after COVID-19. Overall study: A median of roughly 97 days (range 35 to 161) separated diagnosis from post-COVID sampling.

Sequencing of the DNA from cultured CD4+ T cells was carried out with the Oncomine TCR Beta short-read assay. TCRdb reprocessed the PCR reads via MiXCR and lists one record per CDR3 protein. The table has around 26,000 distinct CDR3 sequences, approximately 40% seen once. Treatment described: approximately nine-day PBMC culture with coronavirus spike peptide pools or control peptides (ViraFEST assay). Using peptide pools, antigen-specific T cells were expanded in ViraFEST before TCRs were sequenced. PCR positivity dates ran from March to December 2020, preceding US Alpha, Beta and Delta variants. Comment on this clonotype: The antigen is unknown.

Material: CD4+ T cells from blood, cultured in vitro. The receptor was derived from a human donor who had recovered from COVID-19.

DNA of the CDR3: TGTGCCAGCAGCTCGGACGGGGGGAACACTGAAGCTTTCTTT. Its translation is CASSSDGGNTEAFF. The V and J genes are TRBV7-2 and TRBJ1-1; tentative D call: TRBD1 (5 bases). CDR3 size: 14 residues. Trimming took 4 bases from V and 1 from J, leaving 10 bases between them. CDR1 is SGHTA and CDR2 is FQGNSA in the germline V gene.